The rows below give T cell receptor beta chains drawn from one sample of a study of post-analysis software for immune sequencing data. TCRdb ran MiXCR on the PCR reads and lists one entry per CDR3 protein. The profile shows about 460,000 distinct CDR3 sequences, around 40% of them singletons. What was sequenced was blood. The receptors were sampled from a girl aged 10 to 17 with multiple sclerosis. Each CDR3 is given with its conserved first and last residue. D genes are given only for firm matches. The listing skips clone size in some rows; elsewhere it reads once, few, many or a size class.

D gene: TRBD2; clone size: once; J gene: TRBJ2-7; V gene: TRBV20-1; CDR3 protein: CSASDSGIPFVEQYF; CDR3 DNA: TGCAGTGCTAGTGATAGCGGGATACCTTTTGTCGAGCAGTACTTC
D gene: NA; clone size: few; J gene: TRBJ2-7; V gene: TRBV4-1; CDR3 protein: CASSQVGGTYEQYF; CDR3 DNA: TGCGCCAGCAGCCAGGTCGGAGGAACCTACGAGCAGTACTTC
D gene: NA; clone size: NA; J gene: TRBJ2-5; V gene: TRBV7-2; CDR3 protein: CASSLFYRQETQYF; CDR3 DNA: TGTGCCAGCAGCTTATTTTATCGACAAGAGACCCAGTACTTC
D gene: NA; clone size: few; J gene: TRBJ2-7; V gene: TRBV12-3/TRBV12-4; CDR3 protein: CASTRGPLYEQYF; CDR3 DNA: TGTGCCAGCACTCGCGGACCACTCTACGAGCAGTACTTC
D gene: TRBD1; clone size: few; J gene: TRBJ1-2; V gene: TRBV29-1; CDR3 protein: CSDAGTGGSGYGYTF; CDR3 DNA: TGCAGCGACGCCGGGACAGGGGGCTCCGGCTATGGCTACACCTTC
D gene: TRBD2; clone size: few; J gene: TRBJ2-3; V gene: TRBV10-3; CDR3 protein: CAISASGRASTDTQYF; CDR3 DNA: TGTGCCATCAGTGCTAGCGGTCGTGCTAGCACAGATACGCAGTATTTT
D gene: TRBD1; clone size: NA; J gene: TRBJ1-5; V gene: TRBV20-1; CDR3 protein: CSALNRGGNQPQHF; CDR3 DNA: TGCAGTGCCCTCAACAGGGGTGGCAATCAGCCCCAGCATTTT
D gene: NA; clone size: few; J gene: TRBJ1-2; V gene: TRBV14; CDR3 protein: CASSQDAGGRTKLYGYTF; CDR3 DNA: TGTGCCAGCAGCCAAGACGCCGGGGGCCGGACCAAACTCTATGGCTACACCTTC
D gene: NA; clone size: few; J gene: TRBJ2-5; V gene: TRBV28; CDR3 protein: CASSQTGEVGETQYF; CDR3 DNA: TGTGCCAGCAGTCAAACAGGGGAGGTTGGAGAGACCCAGTACTTC
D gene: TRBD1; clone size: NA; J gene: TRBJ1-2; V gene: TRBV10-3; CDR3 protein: CAISRPGQHNYGYTF; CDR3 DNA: TGTGCCATCAGTCGACCGGGACAGCATAACTATGGCTACACCTTC
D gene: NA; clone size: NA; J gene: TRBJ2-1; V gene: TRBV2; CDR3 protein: CASSPLDWDNEQFF; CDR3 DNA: TGTGCCAGCAGTCCCCTAGACTGGGACAATGAGCAGTTCTTC
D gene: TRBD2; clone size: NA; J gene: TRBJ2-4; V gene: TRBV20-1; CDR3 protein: CSAGLAGGNIQYF; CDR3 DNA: TGCAGTGCTGGACTAGCGGGAGGGAACATTCAGTACTTC
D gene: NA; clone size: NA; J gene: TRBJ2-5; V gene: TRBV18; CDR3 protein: CASSRDREETQYF; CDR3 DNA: TGTGCCAGCTCGCGGGACAGAGAAGAGACCCAGTACTTC
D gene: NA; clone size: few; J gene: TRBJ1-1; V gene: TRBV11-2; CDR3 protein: CASSGTGSTEAFF; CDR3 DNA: TGTGCCAGCAGCGGTACAGGGAGCACTGAAGCTTTCTTT
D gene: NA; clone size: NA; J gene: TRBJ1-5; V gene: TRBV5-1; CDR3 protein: CASSLWPEGPQHF; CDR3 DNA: TGCGCCAGCAGCTTGTGGCCCGAGGGGCCCCAGCATTTT
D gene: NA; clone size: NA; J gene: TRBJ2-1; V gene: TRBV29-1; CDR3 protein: CSVEVGLGTRVFF; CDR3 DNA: NA
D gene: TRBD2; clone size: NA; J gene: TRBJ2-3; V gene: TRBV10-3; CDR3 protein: CAIRWTSGSNRGTDTQYF; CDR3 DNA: TGTGCCATCAGGTGGACTAGCGGGAGCAATCGGGGCACAGATACGCAGTATTTT
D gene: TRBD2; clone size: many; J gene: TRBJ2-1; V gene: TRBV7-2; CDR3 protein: CASSLTSGEHNEQFF; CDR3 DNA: TGTGCCAGCAGCTTGACTAGCGGAGAGCACAATGAGCAGTTCTTC
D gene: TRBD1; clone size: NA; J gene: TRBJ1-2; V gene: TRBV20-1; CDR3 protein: CSATGGYGYTF; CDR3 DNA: TGCAGTGCCACAGGGGGCTATGGCTACACCTTC
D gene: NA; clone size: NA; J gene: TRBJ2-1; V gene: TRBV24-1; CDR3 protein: CATSLMIYEQFF; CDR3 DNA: TGTGCCACCAGTCTGATGATCTATGAGCAGTTCTTC
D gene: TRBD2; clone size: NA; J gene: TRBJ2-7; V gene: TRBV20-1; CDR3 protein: CSARGGLAGSYEQYF; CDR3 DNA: TGCAGTGCTAGAGGGGGACTAGCGGGATCCTACGAGCAGTACTTC
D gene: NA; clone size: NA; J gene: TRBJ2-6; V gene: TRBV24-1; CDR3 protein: CAAGAAAGDILSSSGANVLTF; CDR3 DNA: TGTGCCGCAGGCGCGGCGGCAGGGGACATTCTTTCCAGCTCTGGGGCCAACGTCCTGACTTTC
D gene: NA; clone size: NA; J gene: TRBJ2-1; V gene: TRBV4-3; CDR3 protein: CASSHPDRFMDNEQFF; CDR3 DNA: TGCGCCAGCAGCCACCCCGACAGGTTCATGGACAATGAGCAGTTCTTC
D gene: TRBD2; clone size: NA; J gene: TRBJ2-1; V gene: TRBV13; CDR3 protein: CASSHGASGFNEQFF; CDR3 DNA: TGTGCCAGCAGTCATGGGGCTAGCGGGTTCAATGAGCAGTTCTTC
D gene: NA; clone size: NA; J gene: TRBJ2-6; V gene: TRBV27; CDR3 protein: CASSFRQAFSGANVLTF; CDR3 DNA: TGTGCCAGCAGTTTTAGGCAGGCCTTCTCTGGGGCCAACGTCCTGACTTTC
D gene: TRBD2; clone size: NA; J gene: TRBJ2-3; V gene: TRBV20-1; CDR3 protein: CSARVAGAADTQYF; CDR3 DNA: TGCAGTGCTAGAGTAGCGGGAGCAGCAGATACGCAGTATTTT
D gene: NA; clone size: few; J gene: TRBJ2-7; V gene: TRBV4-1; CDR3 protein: CASSQGVGYEQYF; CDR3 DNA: TGCGCCAGCAGCCAAGGTGTGGGCTACGAGCAGTACTTC
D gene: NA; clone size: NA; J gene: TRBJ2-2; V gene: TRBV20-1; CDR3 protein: CSASPTRTGELFF; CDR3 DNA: TGCAGTGCTAGCCCTACTAGGACCGGGGAGCTGTTTTTT
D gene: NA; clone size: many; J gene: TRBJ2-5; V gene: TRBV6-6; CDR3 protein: CASSYSIGRQETQYF; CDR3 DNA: TGTGCCAGCAGTTACTCGATCGGCAGACAAGAGACCCAGTACTTC
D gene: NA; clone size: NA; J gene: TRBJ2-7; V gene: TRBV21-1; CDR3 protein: CASRGGLAGDNSYEQYF; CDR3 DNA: TGTGCCAGCAGAGGGGGGCTAGCGGGAGATAACTCCTACGAGCAGTACTTC
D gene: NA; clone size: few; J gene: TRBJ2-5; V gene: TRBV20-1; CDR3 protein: CSAHLGTPFMVSQYF; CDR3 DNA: TGCAGTGCCCACCTCGGGACCCCCTTTATGGTGTCCCAGTACTTC